Listed here are 28 T cell receptor beta chains from one sample, sequenced in a study of T cells in Graves' hyperthyroidism and ophthalmopathy. The investigators amplified TCR beta CDR3 regions from RNA transcripts. The HTBI set primed first-round TCR CDR3 RT-PCR. TCRdb called the multiplex PCR reads again in MiXCR, with one record for every CDR3 protein. The sample includes 350,000 to 400,000 distinct CDR3 sequences, about 19% of them seen just once. Input material: blood. Receptor source: a young woman with Graves' hyperthyroidism.

Comments on this clonotype: One base away lies a much larger clone, so this may be a sequencing read error. The V gene is TRBV7-9, the J gene TRBJ1-5, with D unclear. Germline V CDR1 and CDR2: SEHNR, FQNEAQ (reference sequence). CDR3 size: 13 residues. CDR3 sequence reads: CASSSMGGQPQQF. The DNA for the CDR3 is TGTGCCAGCAGCTCTATGGGTGGTCAGCCCCAGCAGTTT.

This clonotype came up many times. This rearrangement joins TRBV6-1 to TRBJ2-7; 8 nucleotides line up with TRBD1. The CDR3 is made up of 15 amino acids. Germline CDR1 is MNHNS and CDR2 is SASEGT. Losses at the gene ends were 4 bases for V and 3 bases for J; bases not matched to a gene: 8. The CDR3 DNA reads as TGTGCCAGCAGTGGCCCCGGACAGGGCGTCTACGAGCAGTACTTC. Translating gives CASSGPGQGVYEQYF.

The table lists this clonotype with many counts. This sequence joins TRBV5-1 and TRBJ2-2; TRBD2 aligns across 8 bases. From germline, CDR1 is SGHRS and CDR2 YFSETQ. The CDR3 runs 13 residues. V lost 7 bases and J lost 3; bases outside the gene matches: 2. In DNA, the CDR3 is TGCGCCAGCTTGACTAGCGACACCGGGGAGCTGTTTTTT. This translates into CASLTSDTGELFF.

This clonotype has only a few counts. This may be a read error, as it is one base from a much larger clone. The chain is built from TRBV2 and TRBJ2-2; 9 bases fit TRBD1. The CDR3 runs to 15 residues. Germline assignment: CDR1 SNHLY and CDR2 FYNNEI. Written as DNA, the CDR3 is TGTGCCAGCAGAAGGGACAGGGTGAACACCGGGGAGCTGCTTTTT. The encoded protein is CASRRDRVNTGELLF.

The chain uses TRBV28 and TRBJ1-6; D is unclear. The CDR3 is 14 amino acids. Trimming took off 7 bases at V and 2 bases at J, with 9 bases between the two ends. In germline, CDR1 is MDHEN, CDR2 SYDVKM. CDR3 loop: CASNHLPYNSPLHF. The DNA of the CDR3 is TGTGCCAGCAACCACCTCCCCTATAATTCACCCCTCCACTTT.

This clonotype was seen repeatedly, ten times or more. This rearrangement joins TRBV12-3 or TRBV12-4 to TRBJ2-2; D is possibly TRBD2 (6 bases). Trimming cost V 5 bases and J 5 bases, with 9 bases left between them. The CDR3 extends over 13 amino acids. The CDR3 protein is CASSPTRTGELFF. The CDR3 bases are TGTGCCAGCAGTCCGACTAGGACCGGGGAGCTGTTTTTT.

V gene TRBV4-1 combines with J gene TRBJ1-5, with D perhaps TRBD1 (6 bases). V was trimmed by 4 bases and J by 4 bases, leaving 26 bases between them. Germline-derived CDR1 and CDR2 are MGHRA and YSYEKL. The CDR3 covers 19 residues. CDR3 sequence: CASSPLVPGHSGHNQPQHF. The CDR3 coding sequence is TGCGCCAGCAGCCCCCTCGTCCCGGGACATTCGGGGCATAATCAGCCCCAGCATTTT.

The chain joins TRBV11-3 to TRBJ2-5, with D tentatively TRBD2 (6 bases). The V end was cut by 5 bases, the J end by 5 bases, with 18 bases between. The CDR3 runs 15 residues. Germline V gives CDR1 SGHNT, CDR2 YENEEA. The DNA of the CDR3 is TGTGCCAGCAGCCGGACTAACGGGAGTCGCGAGACCCAGTACTTC. This translates into CASSRTNGSRETQYF. Looking up the rest from reference TRBV11-3 and TRBJ2-5 gives the full variable domain: EAGVVQSPRYKIIEKKQPVAFWCNPISGHNTLYWYLQNLGQGPELLIRYENEEAVDDSQLPKDRFSAERLKGVDSTLKIQPAELGDSAVYLCASSRTNGSRETQYFGPGTRLLVL.

The table lists this clonotype with many counts. This chain connects TRBV15 to TRBJ2-5; 10 nucleotides agree with TRBD2. Trimming cost V 3 bases and J 5 bases; bases outside gene matches: 3. The germline CDR1 and CDR2 sequences are LNHNV and YYDKDF (reference sequence). This CDR3 is built from 14 residues. The CDR3 DNA reads TGTGCCACCAGCAGTCGACTAGCGGGCGAGACCCAGTACTTC. The encoded protein is CATSSRLAGETQYF.

Many counts were recorded for this clonotype. The chain employs TRBV6-1 and TRBJ2-7, with 9 positions matching TRBD1. The ends lost 8 bases at V and 1 base at J; junction bases unmatched: 3. The CDR3 is made up of 13 amino acids. In germline, CDR1 is MNHNS, CDR2 SASEGT. Written as DNA, the CDR3 is TGTGCCAGCGGCGGGACAGGGTCCTACGAGCAGTACTTC. Translating gives CASGGTGSYEQYF.

The J gene is TRBJ2-7, the V gene TRBV20-1, with D possibly being TRBD1 (6 bases). Germline CDR1 DFQATT, CDR2 SNEGSKA (reference sequence). CDR3 length: 13 residues. Trimming shortened V by 4 bases and J by 3 bases, and 13 bases separated the two germline ends. The CDR3 is CSAIPGHLYEQYF. CDR3 DNA sequence: TGCAGTGCTATACCGGGACATCTCTACGAGCAGTACTTC.

Regarding this clonotype: One base away lies a much larger clone, so this may be a sequencing read error. The rearrangement links TRBV2 to TRBJ2-4; 8 bases map to TRBD1. Germline V gene sequence: CDR1 SNHLY, CDR2 FYNNEI. The CDR3 is 13 residues long. The CDR3 protein is CASSVDRENIKYF. The DNA of the CDR3 is TGTGCCAGCAGCGTGGACAGGGAGAACATTAAGTACTTC.

The chain uses TRBV15 and TRBJ2-5; a possible D gene is TRBD1 (7 bases). The CDR3 contains 14 residues. Per germline, CDR1 LNHNV and CDR2 YYDKDF (reference sequence). V lost 0 bases to trimming and J lost 4 bases, with 9 bases between them. Written as DNA, the CDR3 is TGTGCCACCAGCAGAGACAGGGGGGCAGAGACCCAGTACTTC. It specifies CATSRDRGAETQYF.

A few counts support this clonotype. The rearrangement joins TRBV20-1 to TRBJ1-2; 11 bases match TRBD1. V dropped 3 bases and J dropped 0; count of bases not matched to a gene: 0. Per germline, CDR1 DFQATT and CDR2 SNEGSKA (reference sequence). The CDR3 covers 14 residues. In DNA form, the CDR3 reads TGCAGTGCTAGGGGACAGGGGGCTAACTATGGCTACACCTTC. Translating it yields CSARGQGANYGYTF.

This clonotype has at least ten counts. In DNA, the CDR3 is TGTGCCACTCTAGCGGGTGATCAAGAGACCCAGTACTTC. It specifies CATLAGDQETQYF. The V call is TRBV2, the J call TRBJ2-5; 8 nucleotides line up with TRBD2. V trimming: 10 bases; J trimming: 2 bases; junction bases outside the gene matches: 6. This CDR3 is built from 13 residues. Germline V gives CDR1 SNHLY, CDR2 FYNNEI.

Many counts were recorded for this clonotype. The V call is TRBV4-1, the J call TRBJ2-5, with D perhaps TRBD2 (5 bases). The CDR3 runs 13 residues. The germline V gene encodes CDR1 MGHRA and CDR2 YSYEKL. V was clipped by 7 bases and J by 4 bases, with 13 bases between them. CDR3 loop: CASTDTAGETQYF. The CDR3, as DNA: TGCGCCAGCACCGATACGGCGGGAGAGACCCAGTACTTC.

This clonotype showed up many times. V is TRBV24-1 and J is TRBJ2-2; TRBD1 matches 9 bases. This CDR3 spans 17 amino acids. Germline CDR1 KGHDR, CDR2 SFDVKD. After removal of 4 bases from V and 5 bases from J, the junction contained 10 bases not matched to a gene. The CDR3: CATSDKRTGAGTGELFF. CDR3 bases: TGTGCCACCAGTGACAAGAGGACAGGGGCAGGAACCGGGGAGCTGTTTTTT.

A few counts support this clonotype. The chain is built from TRBV6-2 or TRBV6-3 and TRBJ1-1; D remains unclear. V gave up 6 bases and J gave up 2 bases, with 16 bases separating them. The CDR3 spans 15 residues. In germline, CDR1 is MNHEY, CDR2 SVGEGT. CDR3 loop: CASRPWSGVNTEAFF. DNA for the CDR3: TGTGCCAGCAGACCGTGGTCCGGGGTAAACACTGAAGCTTTCTTT.

Many counts were recorded for this clonotype. V and J are TRBV5-1 and TRBJ2-7; D unresolved. CDR3 size: 14 residues. The V end lost 2 bases, the J end lost 7 bases, and 16 bases lay between the germline ends. In germline, CDR1 is SGHRS, CDR2 YFSETQ. The CDR3 nucleotides are TGCGCCAGCAGCTTTGACGGAAGGTTCTCGGAGCAGTACTTC. It encodes CASSFDGRFSEQYF.

The chain couples TRBV12-3 or TRBV12-4 to TRBJ1-2; D may be TRBD1 (6 bases). The CDR3 has 14 amino acids. Between the trimmed V and J ends, which lost 7 bases and 5 bases, there was a span of 17 bases. The CDR3 coding sequence is TGTGCCAGCATCATCGACAGGAGGATTTATGGCTACACCTTC. Encoded protein: CASIIDRRIYGYTF.

The gene calls are TRBV19 and TRBJ2-7, with 7 bases lining up with TRBD2. The ends lost 9 bases at V and 6 bases at J; junction bases unmatched: 8. CDR1 is LNHDA, CDR2 SQIVND, per germline (reference sequence). The CDR3 has 12 residues. Here the CDR3 reads CASDLGRTEQYF. The CDR3 DNA sequence: TGTGCCAGCGACCTCGGGAGGACCGAGCAGTACTTC. The complete variable domain, with remaining parts taken from reference TRBV19 and TRBJ2-7, reads DGGITQSPKYLFRKEGQNVTLSCEQNLNHDAMYWYRQDPGQGLRLIYYSQIVNDFQKGDIAEGYSVSREKKESFPLTVTSAQKNPTAFYLCASDLGRTEQYFGPGTRLTVT.

This clonotype has at least ten counts. V is TRBV10-1 and J is TRBJ1-2; perhaps TRBD1 as D (5 bases). Trimming pared 3 bases from V and 14 bases from J, leaving 13 bases between. CDR1 is WNHNN and CDR2 is SYGVQD in the germline V gene (reference sequence). This CDR3 contains 11 residues. CDR3 sequence (DNA): TGCGCCAGCAGTGACGGGGCAGTCTCGACCTTC. Protein: CASSDGAVSTF.

This clonotype was seen more than once but under ten times. This could be a read error, since a much larger clone is one nucleotide away. The chain uses TRBV3-1 and TRBJ2-7; 9 positions match TRBD1. CDR1 and CDR2 (germline): LGHDT, YNNKEL (reference sequence). The CDR3 is 15 amino acids. V lost 4 bases and J lost 2; bases outside the gene matches: 6. Written as DNA, the CDR3 is TGTGCCAGCAGCCTCCGGGACAGGGAAACCTACGAGCAGTACTTC. Protein sequence: CASSLRDRETYEQYF.

V usage is TRBV6-2 or TRBV6-3 and J usage is TRBJ1-2, with D tentatively TRBD1 (6 bases). This CDR3 contains 14 residues. With 6 bases removed from V and 0 bases from J, the gap between germline ends came to 11 bases. Germline assignment: CDR1 MNHEY and CDR2 SVGEGT. CDR3 coding DNA: TGTGCCAGCAGCTGGGACACGACTAACTATGGCTACACCTTC. Its protein is CASSWDTTNYGYTF.

The rearrangement joins TRBV9 to TRBJ2-7, with D hard to call. CDR3 size: 15 residues. CDR1 SGDLS and CDR2 YYNGEE come from the germline V gene. Trimming shortened V by 0 bases and J by 0 bases, and 10 bases separated the two germline ends. This chain's CDR3 is CASSVAATSSYEQYF. In DNA, the CDR3 is TGTGCCAGCAGCGTAGCAGCTACGAGCTCCTACGAGCAGTACTTC.

This clonotype was counted ten times or more. The chain couples TRBV7-9 to TRBJ1-5, with TRBD1 as a possible D gene (6 bases). The germline V gene encodes CDR1 SEHNR and CDR2 FQNEAQ (reference sequence). Trimming cost V 5 bases and J 0 bases, with 14 bases left between them. CDR3 length: 16 residues. CDR3: CASSTRQEISNQPQHF. The CDR3, as DNA: TGTGCCAGCAGCACCCGACAGGAAATTAGCAATCAGCCCCAGCATTTT.

The CDR3 loop is CASSPQGTGSNGYTF. The CDR3 coding sequence is TGTGCCAGCTCACCCCAAGGGACAGGATCGAATGGCTACACCTTC. The chain employs TRBV18 and TRBJ1-2; 8 bases fit TRBD1. Looked up from germline, CDR1 is KGHSH and CDR2 is LQKENI. J was trimmed by 6 bases and V by 3 bases; bases with no gene match: 9. This CDR3 contains 15 residues. Supplemented by reference TRBV18 and TRBJ1-2, the full variable domain reads NAGVMQNPRHLVRRRGQEARLRCSPMKGHSHVYWYRQLPEEGLKFMVYLQKENIIDESGMPKERFSAEFPKEGPSILRIQQVVRGDSAAYFCASSPQGTGSNGYTFGSGTRLTVV.

The table lists this clonotype with many counts. The chain links TRBV20-1 to TRBJ2-7; no definite D call. Germline CDR1 DFQATT, CDR2 SNEGSKA (reference sequence). With 3 bases removed from V and 0 bases from J, the gap between germline ends came to 6 bases. The length of the CDR3 is 12 residues. The CDR3 region is CSARDGSYEQYF. CDR3 DNA: TGCAGTGCTAGGGACGGCTCCTACGAGCAGTACTTC.